Listed below are T cell receptor beta chains from one sample, sequenced in a study of CD8 T cells in Susac syndrome. One entry per CDR3 protein results from TCRdb running MiXCR on the immunoSEQ multiplex PCR reads. The sample has about 140,000 distinct CDR3 sequences, 85% to 95% seen once; the top ten hold approximately 0.11%. Sequencing input: CD4+ T cells from PBMCs. Every receptor here comes from a human donor with multiple sclerosis. Both conserved end residues are part of each CDR3. D genes are given only for firm matches. Clone size is shown for a subset of rows, as once, few, many or a class of expanded clone.

CDR3 DNA	CDR3 protein	clone size	D gene	J gene	V gene
TGTGCCAGCAGCTCTACGCTAGCGGGGGCCCTCTACGAGCAGTACTTC	CASSSTLAGALYEQYF	.	TRBD2	TRBJ2-7	TRBV12-3/TRBV12-4
TGTGCCAGCAGTTTTGGGTTACCAGGGGGATCCCAAGAGACCCAGTACTTC	CASSFGLPGGSQETQYF	.	TRBD1	TRBJ2-5	TRBV5-6
TGCAGTGCTATCCGGGACTATAAGACCTACGAGCAGTACTTC	CSAIRDYKTYEQYF	.	TRBD2	TRBJ2-7	TRBV20-1
TGTGCCACCAGTGATTCGAGGCAGAGCGGCATTCAGTACTTC	CATSDSRQSGIQYF	.	.	TRBJ2-4	TRBV24-1
TGCAGTGCTAGAGATTTTTATCCAGGAAGCTATGGCTACACCTTC	CSARDFYPGSYGYTF	.	.	TRBJ1-2	TRBV20-1
TGTGCCAGCAGCTTGGCTGGACTGGCTTATGGCTACACCTTC	CASSLAGLAYGYTF	.	.	TRBJ1-2	TRBV5-4
TGCAGCGTCAGAGGTGGACCGGGACTAACATACAATGAGCAGTTCTTC	CSVRGGPGLTYNEQFF	.	TRBD2	TRBJ2-1	TRBV29-1
TGTGCCAGCAGCTACCACAGGGACGAGCAGTACTTC	CASSYHRDEQYF	.	.	TRBJ2-7	TRBV7-2
TGCAGCCCGACCAGGGAGACCGGCACTGAAGCTTTCTTT	CSPTRETGTEAFF	.	.	TRBJ1-1	TRBV29-1
TGTGCCAGCAGTACCGGCCAGCAGTACTTC	CASSTGQQYF	once	.	TRBJ2-7	TRBV11-2
TGTGCCAGCAGTTTTTCGTCAGAGACCCAGTACTTC	CASSFSSETQYF	.	.	TRBJ2-5	TRBV12-3/TRBV12-4
TGTGCCAGCAGCCCGGGACAGGGGAACTCAGATACGCAGTATTTT	CASSPGQGNSDTQYF	once	TRBD1	TRBJ2-3	TRBV9
TGTGCCAGCAGTGATCCTGGACAGCTGGAGACCCAGTACTTC	CASSDPGQLETQYF	.	.	TRBJ2-5	TRBV25-1
TGTGCCAGCAGTTTACGGGGGGGCCGGAGGGGCAATCAGCCCCAGCATTTT	CASSLRGGRRGNQPQHF	.	.	TRBJ1-5	TRBV27
TGTGCCAGCAGTTTCCGGACTCCCAACGAGCAGTTCTTC	CASSFRTPNEQFF	.	.	TRBJ2-1	TRBV28
TGTGCCAGCAGACGCCAGGACTCCCCCTCAGACGAGCAGTACTTC	CASRRQDSPSDEQYF	.	.	TRBJ2-7	TRBV6-2/TRBV6-3
TGTGCCAGCAGCCAAGATACGGATAGACAGACCCAGTACTTC	CASSQDTDRQTQYF	.	.	TRBJ2-5	TRBV3-1
TGCGCCAGCAGCCAAGATCCGACAGGGGCTTATGGCTACACCTTC	CASSQDPTGAYGYTF	.	TRBD1	TRBJ1-2	TRBV4-1
TGCGCCAGCAGCCAGAGCTCTGGGGCCAACGTCCTGACTTTC	CASSQSSGANVLTF	.	.	TRBJ2-6	TRBV5-1
TGCAGTGCTAGAGATCGTCAGGCCCGGAGATATTGGCCCCAGCATTTT	CSARDRQARRYWPQHF	.	.	TRBJ1-5	TRBV20-1
TGTGCCAGCAGCGTAGAAGTTGGGACAAATCAGTATTTT	CASSVEVGTNQYF	.	.	TRBJ2-3	TRBV9
TGTGCCAGCACCCGAGACCAGGGGGATTCCGATACGCAGTATTTT	CASTRDQGDSDTQYF	once	TRBD1	TRBJ2-3	TRBV12-3/TRBV12-4
TGTGCCAGCAGCTTAATGGTGGGGAATTCACCCCTCCACTTT	CASSLMVGNSPLHF	.	.	TRBJ1-6	TRBV7-2
TGTGCCAGCAGCGTAGGGAGGACCGGGGAGCTGTTTTTT	CASSVGRTGELFF	.	.	TRBJ2-2	TRBV9
TGTGCCAGCTCGAGGGGCGCGAGCGGCTACACCTTC	CASSRGASGYTF	.	.	TRBJ1-2	TRBV18
TGTGCCAGCAGTTATGACGGGAGCGTGGCGGATACGCAGTATTTT	CASSYDGSVADTQYF	.	.	TRBJ2-3	TRBV6-5
TGTGCCACCAGTGATTTAAAAGAGCAGTACTTC	CATSDLKEQYF	once	.	TRBJ2-7	TRBV24-1
TGCAGTGCTAGAGTGCCACAGGGGACTTCACCCCTCCACTTT	CSARVPQGTSPLHF	.	TRBD1	TRBJ1-6	TRBV20-1
TGTGCCACCAGTGATTGGGAAACAGGGGACACCGGGGAGCTGTTTTTT	CATSDWETGDTGELFF	.	TRBD1	TRBJ2-2	TRBV24-1
TGTGCCAGCAGCTTACGGGGACTAGCGGGGGTACAAGAGACCCAGTACTTC	CASSLRGLAGVQETQYF	.	TRBD2	TRBJ2-5	TRBV7-3
TGTGCCAGCCGCCGGGGTCACGAGCAGTACTTC	CASRRGHEQYF	.	.	TRBJ2-7	TRBV28
TGTGCCAGCAGCTTAGCGGGTCTTCGGCAGCCCCAGCATTTT	CASSLAGLRQPQHF	.	.	TRBJ1-5	TRBV7-8
TGTGCCAGCAGCTTTACGGAGAACACTGAAGCTTTCTTT	CASSFTENTEAFF	.	.	TRBJ1-1	TRBV5-4
TGTGCCAGCAGCCAAGACCCCGACAGTGAAGCTTTCTTT	CASSQDPDSEAFF	.	.	TRBJ1-1	TRBV4-2
TGTGCCAGTAGTGTACAGGGGGGCAGTGTATCCTACGAGCAGTACTTC	CASSVQGGSVSYEQYF	.	TRBD1	TRBJ2-7	TRBV19
TGCAGTGCTTCTATCGATGGCCTAAACCATGAGCAGTTCTTC	CSASIDGLNHEQFF	.	.	TRBJ2-1	TRBV20-1
TGTGCCAGCAACGGACAGTGGTCGGAGACCCAGTACTTC	CASNGQWSETQYF	.	.	TRBJ2-5	TRBV12-3/TRBV12-4
TGTGCCAGCAGCGGGGTCGGGGAGCTGTTTTTT	CASSGVGELFF	.	.	TRBJ2-2	TRBV12-3/TRBV12-4
TGTGCCAGCAGCCTAGGGACTAGCGTTAGCACAGATACGCAGTATTTT	CASSLGTSVSTDTQYF	.	TRBD2	TRBJ2-3	TRBV12-3/TRBV12-4
TGTGCCAGCAGTTTAGTAAACTCCCGCCAGCATTTT	CASSLVNSRQHF	.	.	TRBJ1-5	TRBV12-3/TRBV12-4
TGTGCCAGTAGACTCGACGTCGACGAGCAGTACTTC	CASRLDVDEQYF	.	.	TRBJ2-7	TRBV6-2/TRBV6-3
TGCAGTGCTGATCCGGGACAGGGAAGTCATAGCAATCAGCCCCAGCATTTT	CSADPGQGSHSNQPQHF	.	TRBD1	TRBJ1-5	TRBV20-1
TGTGCCACCAGCAGAGATTATACAGATCCGCGGGAGACCCAGTACTTC	CATSRDYTDPRETQYF	.	.	TRBJ2-5	TRBV15
TGCAGCGTTGAAGCTTCGGGATCCACTGAAGCTTTCTTT	CSVEASGSTEAFF	.	.	TRBJ1-1	TRBV29-1
TGTGCCAGCTCACCCCCGGCAGGGAGCGATGAGCAGTTCTTC	CASSPPAGSDEQFF	.	.	TRBJ2-1	TRBV18
TGTGCCTGGAGGGTGACAGCCTACGAGCAGTACTTC	CAWRVTAYEQYF	.	.	TRBJ2-7	TRBV30
TGCAGTGCTAAAGATGGAGGGTTTAGCACAGATACGCAGTATTTT	CSAKDGGFSTDTQYF	.	.	TRBJ2-3	TRBV20-1
TGTGCCAGCAGTAACCTAGAACAGGGTTCCTACGAGCAGTACTTC	CASSNLEQGSYEQYF	.	.	TRBJ2-7	TRBV28
TGCGCCAGCAGCCAGTTTAGCGTAGCAGATACGCAGTATTTT	CASSQFSVADTQYF	.	.	TRBJ2-3	TRBV4-1
TGTGCCAGCAGCTTGCCCCCGAACACTGAAGCTTTCTTT	CASSLPPNTEAFF	.	.	TRBJ1-1	TRBV5-6
TGTGCCAGCAGTTTACTCGGGCCCTCCTACGAGCAGTACTTC	CASSLLGPSYEQYF	.	.	TRBJ2-7	TRBV12-3/TRBV12-4